Following are 27 T cell receptor beta chains from one sample sequenced in a study of blood T cell repertoires in COVID-19. TCRdb keeps only in-frame clones here, not all; method: immunoSEQ multiplex PCR. The sample lists 150,000 to 200,000 clones; 70% to 85% were seen once. Input material: peripheral blood. These receptors came from a man aged 45 to 65 who had recovered from COVID-19.

This clone was observed once. This chain connects TRBV5-4 to TRBJ2-1, with 15 nucleotides matching TRBD2. Germline CDR1 SGHNT, CDR2 YYREEE (reference sequence). The CDR3 runs 18 residues. V trimming: 6 bases; J trimming: 0 bases; junction bases outside the gene matches: 7. In DNA form, the CDR3 reads TGTGCCAGCACAACCGGGACTAGCGGGAGGTTCTCCTACAATGAGCAGTTCTTC. Translated, it gives CASTTGTSGRFSYNEQFF.

The V and J genes are TRBV3-1 (or the pseudogene TRBV3-2) and TRBJ2-1, with D perhaps matching TRBD2 (5 bases). The CDR3 covers 17 residues. V lost 0 bases and J 5 bases, leaving 17 bases between the germline ends. Germline V lookup: CDR1 LGHDT, CDR2 YNNKEL (reference sequence). This CDR3 is CASSQDGGFRLDNEQFF. The DNA of the CDR3 is TGTGCCAGCAGCCAAGATGGAGGTTTTAGACTCGACAATGAGCAGTTCTTC.

This clone appeared a single time. V gene TRBV19 combines with J gene TRBJ2-1; 10 nucleotides align to TRBD2. Germline V CDR1 and CDR2: LNHDA, SQIVND (reference sequence). CDR3 length equals 14 residues. With 7 bases clipped from V and 7 bases from J, the junction kept 7 bases outside the gene matches. Written as DNA, the CDR3 is TGTGCCAGTAAGGGGCTAGCGGGAGTGAATGAGCAGTTCTTC. This translates into CASKGLAGVNEQFF.

The chain is built from TRBV5-5 and TRBJ2-5; the D gene is possibly TRBD2 (6 bases). V was trimmed by 4 bases and J by 5 bases, leaving 15 bases between them. Germline V gene data show CDR1 as SGHKS and CDR2 as YYEKEE (reference sequence). This CDR3 region has 14 residues. The CDR3 nucleotides are TGTGCCAGCAGCCGCGCCAGGGAGGTGGAGACCCAGTACTTC. Its protein is CASSRAREVETQYF.

The chain uses TRBV6-1 and TRBJ2-7, with unresolved D. Germline V gene data show CDR1 as MNHNS and CDR2 as SASEGT. Trimming pared 2 bases from V and 5 bases from J, leaving 10 bases between. The CDR3 contains 13 residues. The DNA of the CDR3 is TGTGCCAGCAGTGAAACGTGGGCCCACGAGCAGTACTTC. Amino acid sequence: CASSETWAHEQYF.

This rearrangement joins TRBV27 to TRBJ2-1; D ambiguous. CDR1 MNHEY and CDR2 SMNVEV come from the germline V gene (reference sequence). Trimming left V 2 bases short and J 4 bases short, with 18 bases between. This CDR3 spans 17 amino acids. The CDR3 coding sequence is TGTGCCAGCAGTTTAAGCGACCCCACCCACCCTTACAATGAGCAGTTCTTC. Translating gives CASSLSDPTHPYNEQFF.

The chain is built from TRBV29-1 and TRBJ2-3; TRBD1 aligns across 9 bases. The CDR3 consists of 17 residues. The V segment lost 5 bases and the J segment 5 bases; nucleotides outside the gene matches: 17. In germline, CDR1 is SQVTM, CDR2 ANQGSEA. CDR3 DNA sequence: TGCAGCGTTCGACCCCCAAACAGGGGGCGGGGAGAAGATACGCAGTATTTT. This translates into CSVRPPNRGRGEDTQYF.

V usage is TRBV5-1 and J usage is TRBJ2-3, with 7 bases matching TRBD2. CDR1 SGHRS and CDR2 YFSETQ come from the germline V gene. V gave up 0 bases and J gave up 2 bases; unmatched junction bases: 3. The CDR3 loop spans 15 amino acids. The CDR3 loop is CASSLAGGPTDTQYF. The CDR3 DNA sequence: TGCGCCAGCAGCTTGGCGGGAGGCCCCACAGATACGCAGTATTTT.

The V gene is TRBV5-4, the J gene TRBJ2-7; D possibly corresponds to TRBD2 (6 bases). This CDR3 comprises 14 residues. Germline CDR1 and CDR2: SGHNT and YYREEE (reference sequence). Trimming stripped 0 bases from V and 5 bases from J, with 12 bases between. In DNA, the CDR3 is TGTGCCAGCAGCTTGGATTCGGGGGTCCACGAGCAGTACTTC. It yields the protein CASSLDSGVHEQYF.

This chain links TRBV28 with TRBJ1-1; D perhaps matches TRBD1 (5 bases). Looked up from germline, CDR1 is MDHEN and CDR2 is SYDVKM. The CDR3 sequence is 13 residues long. The ends were cut back, 6 bases at V and 1 base at J, with 9 bases in the middle. The CDR3 region is CASSLDRNTEAFF. The CDR3 DNA sequence: TGTGCCAGCAGCTTAGACAGGAACACTGAAGCTTTCTTT.

The gene calls are TRBV6-5 and TRBJ1-2; unclear D gene. Germline CDR1 and CDR2: MNHEY and SVGAGI. Trimming removed 4 bases from V and 11 bases from J, with 20 bases in between. This CDR3 has 14 amino acids. CDR3: CASSFTTVSSGYTF. The DNA of the CDR3 is TGTGCCAGCAGTTTCACGACTGTCTCTAGTGGGTACACCTTC.

V usage is TRBV5-1 and J usage is TRBJ1-1, with 8 bases that match TRBD1. The CDR3 loop spans 14 amino acids. Germline trimming cut 4 bases from V and 8 bases from J; bases unmatched to any gene: 10. Looked up from germline, CDR1 is SGHRS and CDR2 is YFSETQ. The CDR3 DNA reads TGCGCCAGCAGCAAAACTACAGGGGGGCTCGAAGCTTTCTTT. Its protein product is CASSKTTGGLEAFF.

This clone appeared many times. Other DNA sequences in this specimen translate into the identical CDR3. The V and J genes are TRBV24-1 and TRBJ2-1, with 15 bases identical to TRBD2. V was pared by 3 bases and J by 6 bases, with 2 bases of the junction left unmatched. Germline CDR1 and CDR2: KGHDR and SFDVKD. The length of the CDR3 is 16 residues. CDR3 DNA sequence: TGTGCCACCAGTGATCCGGGACTAGCGGGGGGCAATGAGCAGTTCTTC. Amino acids: CATSDPGLAGGNEQFF.

The chain has TRBV6-2 or TRBV6-3 and TRBJ1-2; D is unresolved. This CDR3 has 13 amino acids. The V gene's germline CDR1 is MNHEY and CDR2 SVGEGT. Trimming took off 4 bases at V and 4 bases at J, with 10 bases between the two ends. DNA of the CDR3: TGTGCCAGCAGTTTTACAGTTAGCTATGGCTACACCTTC. Translating it yields CASSFTVSYGYTF.

This sequence joins TRBV28 and TRBJ2-7; tentative D call: TRBD1 (5 bases). V dropped 5 bases and J dropped 3 bases, with 11 bases sitting between them. CDR1 and CDR2 (germline): MDHEN, SYDVKM. This CDR3 is 13 amino acids long. CDR3 in DNA: TGTGCCAGCAGTCAGGGAAAAAACTACGAGCAGTACTTC. It is translated as CASSQGKNYEQYF.

This clone was seen a handful of times. The rearrangement uses TRBV11-3 and TRBJ2-3; D ambiguous. Deletions cut 8 bases from V and 2 bases from J, with 11 bases between. Germline assignment: CDR1 SGHNT and CDR2 YENEEA. This CDR3 comprises 13 residues. The CDR3 bases are TGTGCCAGCCAAGACTCTCTCACAGATACGCAGTATTTT. It encodes CASQDSLTDTQYF. Variable domain in full (rest from reference TRBV11-3 and TRBJ2-3): EAGVVQSPRYKIIEKKQPVAFWCNPISGHNTLYWYLQNLGQGPELLIRYENEEAVDDSQLPKDRFSAERLKGVDSTLKIQPAELGDSAVYLCASQDSLTDTQYFGPGTRLTVL.

The chain couples TRBV10-3 to TRBJ2-2, with TRBD2 matching over 11 bases. This CDR3 comprises 15 residues. Germline values: CDR1 ENHRY, CDR2 SYGVKD. Losses at the gene ends were 6 bases for V and 2 bases for J; bases not matched to a gene: 2. The CDR3 sequence is CAIRGTSGNTGELFF. For the CDR3, the DNA is TGTGCCATCAGGGGGACTAGCGGCAACACCGGGGAGCTGTTTTTT.

The genes are TRBV29-1 and TRBJ2-5, with 13 bases fitting TRBD2. The V and J ends lost 6 bases and 4 bases, in that order; junction bases with no gene match: 5. The CDR3 spans 14 residues. Germline CDR1 reads SQVTM; CDR2 reads ANQGSEA. The CDR3 DNA follows: TGCAGCGTGGGGACTAGCGGGAACGGAGAGACCCAGTACTTC. Its translation: CSVGTSGNGETQYF.

J is TRBJ2-1 and V is TRBV6-1; D gene unclear. V was trimmed by 1 base and J by 3 bases, leaving 7 bases between them. Germline-derived CDR1 and CDR2 are MNHNS and SASEGT. There are 14 residues in the CDR3. This chain's CDR3 is CASSEELVYNEQFF. The CDR3 DNA sequence: TGTGCCAGCAGTGAAGAACTGGTCTACAATGAGCAGTTCTTC.

V usage is TRBV19 and J usage is TRBJ1-5, with D possibly TRBD1 on 5 matching bases. CDR3 size: 16 residues. V lost 0 bases, J lost 1 base, and 10 bases lay in between. Germline assignment: CDR1 LNHDA and CDR2 SQIVND (reference sequence). CDR3 region: CASSIDQGVSNQPQHF. In DNA form, the CDR3 reads TGTGCCAGTAGTATAGATCAGGGCGTCAGCAATCAGCCCCAGCATTTT.

The chain carries TRBV7-2 and TRBJ2-1, with a possible D match to TRBD2 (6 bases). The germline V and J ends were trimmed by 0 bases and 2 bases, with 11 bases remaining between them. Germline V gives CDR1 SGHTA, CDR2 FQGNSA. This CDR3 has 16 amino acids. The CDR3 is CASSLAGGITYNEQFF. CDR3 coding DNA: TGTGCCAGCAGCTTAGCGGGAGGTATCACCTACAATGAGCAGTTCTTC.

The chain couples TRBV24-1 to TRBJ1-6; perhaps TRBD1 as D (6 bases). The V gene lost 1 base and the J gene lost 0 bases, with 15 bases spanning the gap. The germline V gene has CDR1 KGHDR and CDR2 SFDVKD. The length of the CDR3 is 19 residues. The DNA for the CDR3 is TGTGCCACCAGTGATTTAGGGGGATTTGCGAGCTCCTATAATTCACCCCTCCACTTT. Its translation is CATSDLGGFASSYNSPLHF.

The V and J genes are TRBV12-3 or TRBV12-4 and TRBJ1-5; D remains ambiguous. This CDR3 comprises 13 residues. V gave up 6 bases and J gave up 1 base, with 7 bases separating them. DNA of the CDR3: TGTGCCAGCAGCGCGACAAGCAATCAGCCCCAGCATTTT. Translated, it gives CASSATSNQPQHF.

Concerning this clone itself: The same CDR3 also results from other DNA sequences found in this sample. This chain connects TRBV18 to TRBJ2-2; no definite D call. Germline assignment: CDR1 KGHSH and CDR2 LQKENI. Trimming left V 3 bases short and J 1 base short, with 3 bases between. This CDR3 region has 13 residues. The CDR3 region is CASSPRNTGELFF. The CDR3 nucleotides are TGTGCCAGCTCACCCAGGAACACCGGGGAGCTGTTTTTT. The full variable domain, completed using reference TRBV18 and TRBJ2-2, is NAGVMQNPRHLVRRRGQEARLRCSPMKGHSHVYWYRQLPEEGLKFMVYLQKENIIDESGMPKERFSAEFPKEGPSILRIQQVVRGDSAAYFCASSPRNTGELFFGEGSRLTVL.

V gene TRBV6-1 combines with J gene TRBJ2-3, with 11 bases fitting TRBD2. This CDR3 region has 16 residues. Per the germline V gene, CDR1 is MNHNS and CDR2 is SASEGT. After removal of 3 bases from V and 5 bases from J, the junction contained 7 bases not matched to a gene. The CDR3 is CASSDLSGRGRDTQYF. CDR3 DNA: TGTGCCAGCAGTGACCTTAGCGGGAGGGGACGAGATACGCAGTATTTT.

V usage is TRBV27 and J usage is TRBJ1-6, with D unclear. V dropped 1 base and J dropped 8 bases, with 6 bases sitting between them. Germline CDR1 MNHEY, CDR2 SMNVEV (reference sequence). The CDR3 is made up of 13 amino acids. Here the CDR3 reads CASSLFPHSPLHF. CDR3 nucleotides: TGTGCCAGCAGTTTATTCCCTCATTCACCCCTCCACTTT.

This clone showed up just once. The gene calls are TRBV5-1 and TRBJ2-5; tentatively, D is TRBD2 (5 bases). The CDR3 totals 16 residues. V was cut by 0 bases and J by 2 bases, with 14 bases left in between. In germline, CDR1 is SGHRS, CDR2 YFSETQ. The CDR3 spells CASSLGPGLTQETQYF. In DNA, the CDR3 is TGCGCCAGCAGCTTGGGCCCAGGACTTACACAAGAGACCCAGTACTTC. The whole variable domain, filled in from reference TRBV5-1 and TRBJ2-5, reads KAGVTQTPRYLIKTRGQQVTLSCSPISGHRSVSWYQQTPGQGLQFLFEYFSETQRNKGNFPGRFSGRQFSNSRSEMNVSTLELGDSALYLCASSLGPGLTQETQYFGPGTRLLVL.